The rows below give T cell receptor beta chains drawn from one sample of a study of shared clonotypes between healthy human individuals. Profiled with immunoSEQ multiplex PCR; TCRdb holds only in-frame clones, not every one. The profile shows 2 million to 2.5 million clones, 85% to 95% of them singletons. The sample taken for sequencing was naive CD4+ T cells from PBMCs. These receptors came from a young man in good health. Some clones in this sample may be carry-over from other donors' samples. CDR3s include the opening cysteine and the closing phenylalanine or tryptophan. A D gene is named only where the DNA matches it firmly. Where a row states a size, it is once, few, many or the class of an expanded clone; other rows omit it.

clone_size	cdr3_length	v_call	d_call	j_call	cdr3_aa	cdr3_nt
NA	13	TRBV27	NA	TRBJ1-1	CASSLIRNTEAFF	TGTGCCAGCAGTTTGATAAGGAACACTGAAGCTTTCTTT
NA	17	TRBV7-8	TRBD1	TRBJ1-2	CASSPGGQGRDDYGYTF	TGTGCCAGCAGCCCCGGGGGACAGGGTAGGGACGACTATGGCTACACCTTC
NA	17	TRBV27	TRBD2	TRBJ2-1	CASSLGYSGRAYNEQFF	TGTGCCAGCAGTTTAGGTTATAGCGGGAGGGCGTACAATGAGCAGTTCTTC
NA	13	TRBV7-3	NA	TRBJ1-1	CASSLQTYTEAFF	TGTGCCAGCTCCCTACAGACCTACACTGAAGCTTTCTTT
NA	16	TRBV30	TRBD2	TRBJ2-1	CAEKLAGDSSYNEQFF	TGTGCCGAGAAACTAGCGGGAGACAGCTCCTACAATGAGCAGTTCTTC
NA	14	TRBV7-9	NA	TRBJ1-3	CASSLQGAGNTIYF	TGTGCCAGCAGCTTACAGGGTGCCGGAAACACCATATATTTT
NA	17	TRBV19	TRBD1	TRBJ1-5	CASRPNDRGYSNQPQHF	TGTGCCAGTAGACCAAACGACAGGGGTTATAGCAATCAGCCCCAGCATTTT
NA	17	TRBV4-3	NA	TRBJ1-1	CASSRGGTQGGYTEAFF	TGCGCCAGCAGCCGGGGAGGGACCCAGGGAGGGTACACTGAAGCTTTCTTT
NA	16	TRBV6-4	NA	TRBJ2-3	CASSDSTVTGTDTQYF	TGTGCCAGCAGTGACTCGACAGTTACGGGCACAGATACGCAGTATTTT
few	15	TRBV7-2	NA	TRBJ1-5	CASSVNRDGNQPQHF	TGTGCCAGCAGCGTTAACAGGGATGGCAATCAGCCCCAGCATTTT
NA	13	TRBV7-3	NA	TRBJ1-2	CASSLEASLGYTF	TGTGCCAGCAGCTTGGAAGCCAGTCTTGGCTACACCTTC
NA	15	TRBV6-1	NA	TRBJ2-1	CASSEVSSIYNEQFF	TGTGCCAGCAGTGAAGTTAGCTCTATCTACAATGAGCAGTTCTTC
NA	14	TRBV2	NA	TRBJ2-1	CASSEGFVRNEQFF	TGTGCCAGCAGTGAAGGGTTTGTCCGGAATGAGCAGTTCTTC
NA	15	TRBV4-3	NA	TRBJ1-1	CASSQVWQENTEAFF	TGCGCCAGCAGCCAAGTCTGGCAGGAGAACACTGAAGCTTTCTTT
NA	13	TRBV19	NA	TRBJ2-1	CASSMSGVGEQFF	TGTGCCAGTAGTATGTCGGGTGTGGGTGAGCAGTTCTTC
NA	19	TRBV7-9	TRBD2	TRBJ2-3	CASSLSRLAGGRVTDTQYF	TGTGCCAGCAGCTTATCTCGACTAGCGGGAGGGCGGGTCACAGATACGCAGTATTTT
NA	15	TRBV6-5	NA	TRBJ1-5	CASRRGSYSNQPQHF	TGTGCCAGCAGGCGGGGGAGCTATAGCAATCAGCCCCAGCATTTT
NA	13	TRBV5-1	NA	TRBJ2-7	CASTRSGSYEQYF	TGCGCCAGCACTAGGAGCGGATCCTACGAGCAGTACTTC
once	15	TRBV15	NA	TRBJ2-3	CATSGRDRRTDTQYF	TGTGCCACCAGCGGCCGGGACCGTCGCACAGATACGCAGTATTTT
NA	15	TRBV7-9	TRBD2	TRBJ2-2	CASSLGLATTGELFF	TGTGCCAGCAGCTTAGGACTAGCGACCACCGGGGAGCTGTTTTTT
NA	16	TRBV7-9	NA	TRBJ2-1	CASSVKQGLGDNEQFF	TGTGCCAGCAGCGTAAAACAGGGCTTGGGCGACAATGAGCAGTTCTTC
NA	14	TRBV4-2	NA	TRBJ2-7	CASSQDLKSYEQYF	TGTGCCAGCAGCCAAGATCTTAAGTCCTACGAGCAGTACTTC
NA	15	TRBV5-6	TRBD2	TRBJ2-7	CASSSLSGRAYEQYF	TGTGCCAGCAGCTCCCTTAGCGGGAGGGCCTACGAGCAGTACTTC
NA	16	TRBV5-1	NA	TRBJ2-3	CASSLLGAASTDTQYF	TGCGCCAGCAGCTTGTTAGGGGCTGCTAGCACAGATACGCAGTATTTT
NA	14	TRBV30	TRBD1	TRBJ1-4	CAWIRQGAGEKLFF	TGTGCCTGGATACGACAGGGGGCGGGCGAAAAACTGTTTTTT
NA	14	TRBV18	NA	TRBJ1-1	CASSPAGRNTEAFF	TGTGCCAGCTCACCAGCGGGGAGGAACACTGAAGCTTTCTTT
NA	12	TRBV29-1	NA	TRBJ2-3	CSGNDNTDTQYF	TGCAGCGGGAACGACAATACAGATACGCAGTATTTT
few	12	TRBV7-9	NA	TRBJ1-1	CASSSGGLEAFF	TGTGCCAGCAGCTCCGGGGGGCTTGAAGCTTTCTTT
NA	15	TRBV7-7	TRBD2	TRBJ2-5	CASSSTTRGQETQYF	TGTGCCAGCAGCTCAACAACGCGGGGGCAAGAGACCCAGTACTTC
NA	16	TRBV28	NA	TRBJ1-1	CASSFWGGDRNTEAFF	TGTGCCAGCAGTTTCTGGGGGGGAGACAGGAACACTGAAGCTTTCTTT
NA	16	TRBV5-1	NA	TRBJ2-3	CASSPTARGSTDTQYF	TGCGCCAGCAGCCCTACAGCGCGGGGCAGCACAGATACGCAGTATTTT
NA	13	TRBV6-6	NA	TRBJ1-5	CASSYSIRQPQHF	TGTGCCAGCAGTTACTCGATTCGGCAGCCCCAGCATTTT
NA	15	TRBV5-1	NA	TRBJ2-5	CASSSSQGGVETQYF	TGCGCCAGCAGCTCGTCACAGGGAGGGGTAGAGACCCAGTACTTC
few	12	TRBV30	NA	TRBJ1-2	CAWRSAQPFDTF	TGTGCCTGGAGGTCCGCGCAGCCCTTTGACACCTTC
NA	14	TRBV9	NA	TRBJ1-2	CASSVAEGNYGYTF	TGTGCCAGCAGCGTAGCTGAGGGAAACTATGGCTACACCTTC
NA	14	TRBV7-9	NA	TRBJ2-5	CASSLAVQYETQYF	TGTGCCAGCAGCTTAGCGGTACAGTACGAGACCCAGTACTTC
NA	13	TRBV4-1	NA	TRBJ2-3	CASSQVISALPIF	TGCGCCAGCAGCCAAGTAATTAGCGCACTACCAATATTT
NA	14	TRBV2	TRBD1	TRBJ1-4	CASTTGTGAGKLFF	TGTGCCAGCACCACCGGGACAGGGGCTGGAAAACTGTTTTTT
once	15	TRBV7-9	NA	TRBJ1-2	CASSLPGIPDYGYTF	TGTGCCAGCAGCTTACCCGGCATTCCGGACTATGGCTACACCTTC
NA	16	TRBV18	NA	TRBJ1-1	CASSPKGQTMNTEAFF	TGTGCCAGCTCACCTAAAGGACAGACCATGAACACTGAAGCTTTCTTT
NA	15	TRBV5-4	NA	TRBJ2-7	CASSLGLANSYEQYF	TGTGCCAGCAGCTTGGGGCTAGCGAACTCCTACGAGCAGTACTTC
NA	15	TRBV6-8	TRBD1	TRBJ2-7	CASREGQGIPLEQYF	TGTGCCAGCAGGGAAGGACAGGGGATCCCCCTCGAGCAGTACTTC
NA	16	TRBV11-2	NA	TRBJ2-3	CASSLVRGLDTDTQYF	TGTGCCAGCAGCTTAGTTCGGGGACTTGACACAGATACGCAGTATTTT
NA	15	TRBV23-1	NA	TRBJ1-1	CASSLRGGGNTEAFF	TGCGCCAGCAGTCTAAGGGGGGGAGGGAACACTGAAGCTTTCTTT
once	14	TRBV5-1	NA	TRBJ2-7	CASSLGLGTYEQYF	TGCGCCAGCAGCTTGGGACTAGGAACCTACGAGCAGTACTTC
NA	16	TRBV18	TRBD1	TRBJ1-5	CASSPLENRGGQPQHF	TGTGCCAGCTCACCCCTCGAAAACAGGGGCGGTCAGCCCCAGCATTTT
NA	12	TRBV7-2	TRBD1	TRBJ2-5	CASSQRQGLQYF	TGTGCCAGCAGCCAGAGACAGGGGTTACAGTACTTC
NA	14	TRBV28	NA	TRBJ2-7	CASSPQRDAYEQYF	TGTGCCAGCAGTCCCCAAAGGGACGCCTACGAGCAGTACTTC
NA	12	TRBV30	TRBD2	TRBJ2-7	CAWAGGPGMQYF	TGTGCCTGGGCGGGAGGGCCCGGGATGCAGTACTTC
NA	14	TRBV18	TRBD1	TRBJ1-2	CASSYTGQGSDYTF	TGTGCCAGCTCATACACGGGACAGGGCTCCGACTACACCTTC
NA	14	TRBV19	NA	TRBJ1-5	CASSLEPINQPQHF	TGTGCCAGTAGTTTAGAACCAATCAATCAGCCCCAGCATTTT
NA	12	TRBV18	NA	TRBJ2-4	CASSEARGIQYF	TGTGCCAGCTCCGAAGCCAGGGGCATTCAGTACTTC
NA	15	TRBV10-2	TRBD2	TRBJ2-1	CASSEGLAGQNEQFF	TGCGCCAGCAGTGAGGGGCTAGCGGGCCAAAATGAGCAGTTCTTC
NA	16	TRBV4-2	TRBD2	TRBJ2-7	CASSQGSGTSGYEQYF	TGTGCCAGCAGCCAAGGATCCGGGACTAGCGGTTACGAGCAGTACTTC